This entry lists 24 T cell receptor beta chains sequenced from one sample in a study of blood T cell repertoires in COVID-19. The table came from immunoSEQ multiplex PCR; TCRdb's copy has only in-frame clones and leaves some out. The repertoire holds approximately 150,000 clones, with approximately 83% as singletons. The sample was peripheral blood. The receptors shown here come from an elderly woman with acute or convalescent COVID-19.

The chain combines TRBV6-6 with TRBJ2-3; 12 bases match TRBD2. CDR1 and CDR2 from the germline V gene are MNHNY and SVGAGI (reference sequence). The trim removed 2 bases at V and 7 bases at J, leaving 7 bases unmatched. The length of the CDR3 is 16 residues. The CDR3 is CASSYSLAGGQNTQYF. The CDR3 DNA reads TGTGCCAGCAGTTACAGCCTAGCGGGGGGGCAGAATACGCAGTATTTT.

The chain uses TRBV11-2 and TRBJ1-2; 7 bases match TRBD1. J was trimmed by 0 bases and V by 6 bases; bases with no gene match: 10. From germline, CDR1 is SGHAT and CDR2 FQNNGV. This CDR3 is built from 16 residues. This CDR3 is CASSWDRLFANYGYTF. The CDR3 nucleotides read TGTGCCAGCAGTTGGGACAGACTTTTTGCTAACTATGGCTACACCTTC. Drawing the rest from reference TRBV11-2 and TRBJ1-2, the complete variable domain is EAGVAQSPRYKIIEKRQSVAFWCNPISGHATLYWYQQILGQGPKLLIQFQNNGVVDDSQLPKDRFSAERLKGVDSTLKIQPAKLEDSAVYLCASSWDRLFANYGYTFGSGTRLTVV.

V is TRBV6-5 and J is TRBJ2-2, with D maybe TRBD1 (6 bases). Germline CDR1 MNHEY, CDR2 SVGAGI. The CDR3 runs 14 residues. The V end was cut by 8 bases, the J end by 3 bases, with 13 bases between. CDR3 region: CASLKSGDTGELFF. The CDR3 DNA reads as TGTGCCAGCCTCAAGTCAGGGGACACCGGGGAGCTGTTTTTT.

This clone was observed a few times. The chain employs TRBV15 and TRBJ1-2; D is unclear. Germline V gene sequence: CDR1 LNHNV, CDR2 YYDKDF (reference sequence). The CDR3 has 12 amino acids. The ends were cut back, 4 bases at V and 6 bases at J, with 9 bases in the middle. CDR3 residues: CATSIGSDGYTF. CDR3 sequence (DNA): TGTGCCACCAGCATCGGTTCGGATGGCTACACCTTC.

CDR3 sequence: CASSEVGGAEAFF. CDR3 nucleotides: TGTGCCAGCAGTGAAGTAGGAGGGGCTGAAGCTTTCTTT. The chain has TRBV2 and TRBJ1-1; the D gene is possibly TRBD1 (5 bases). The CDR3 totals 13 residues. The V end lost 1 base, the J end lost 6 bases, and 9 bases lay between the germline ends. The germline V gene has CDR1 SNHLY and CDR2 FYNNEI.

This clone has a single count. J is TRBJ2-3 and V is TRBV28; TRBD2 agrees at 8 bases. Germline-derived CDR1 and CDR2 are MDHEN and SYDVKM. The CDR3 sequence is 15 residues long. V shed 8 bases, J shed 2 bases, and the junction held 9 bases outside the gene matches. CDR3 sequence reads: CASQAAGGFTDTQYF. CDR3 DNA sequence: TGTGCCAGCCAAGCCGCGGGGGGATTCACAGATACGCAGTATTTT. Variable domain in full (rest from reference TRBV28 and TRBJ2-3): DVKVTQSSRYLVKRTGEKVFLECVQDMDHENMFWYRQDPGLGLRLIYFSYDVKMKEKGDIPEGYSVSREKKERFSLILESASTNQTSMYLCASQAAGGFTDTQYFGPGTRLTVL.

The V and J genes are TRBV19 and TRBJ1-5; 7 bases map to TRBD1. V was pared by 3 bases and J by 2 bases, with 4 bases of the junction left unmatched. Germline assignment: CDR1 LNHDA and CDR2 SQIVND (reference sequence). CDR3 length: 15 amino acids. In DNA, the CDR3 is TGTGCCAGTAGTATGTTAGGGGGCGGCAATCAGCCCCAGCATTTT. It translates to CASSMLGGGNQPQHF.

The chain couples TRBV4-2 to TRBJ2-7; TRBD1 matches at 9 bases. CDR3 length: 15 residues. Germline V CDR1 and CDR2: LGHNA, YNFKEQ. V gave up 0 bases and J gave up 3 bases; unmatched junction bases: 3. CDR3 in amino acids: CASSQDQDRGYEQYF. In DNA form, the CDR3 reads TGTGCCAGCAGCCAAGATCAGGACAGGGGCTACGAGCAGTACTTC.

Only one count was recorded for this clone. The chain employs TRBV5-4 and TRBJ1-2; D not certain. Germline V gives CDR1 SGHNT, CDR2 YYREEE (reference sequence). The length of the CDR3 is 11 residues. The germline V and J ends were trimmed by 9 bases and 6 bases, with 12 bases remaining between them. The CDR3 spells CAIPRLDGYTF. As DNA, the CDR3 is TGTGCCATACCCCGGTTAGATGGCTACACCTTC.

Only one count was recorded for this clone. V and J are TRBV7-2 and TRBJ2-7; 10 nucleotides match TRBD2. This CDR3 is 15 amino acids long. The germline V gene encodes CDR1 SGHTA and CDR2 FQGNSA. Trimming removed 5 bases from V and 3 bases from J; junction bases left unmatched: 7. In nucleotides, the CDR3 is TGTGCCAGCAGCCTCCGGACTAGCGGCTACTACGAGCAGTACTTC. This sequence encodes CASSLRTSGYYEQYF.

The gene calls are TRBV6-5 and TRBJ1-1, with D possibly being TRBD1 (5 bases). V was trimmed by 4 bases and J by 3 bases, leaving 15 bases between them. Germline assignment: CDR1 MNHEY and CDR2 SVGAGI. The CDR3 is 15 residues long. This CDR3 is CASSFHRYGDTEAFF. CDR3 nucleotides: TGTGCCAGCAGTTTTCACAGGTATGGGGACACTGAAGCTTTCTTT.

The V call is TRBV11-2, the J call TRBJ2-7; TRBD1 matches at 10 bases. From germline, CDR1 is SGHAT and CDR2 FQNNGV. The CDR3 extends over 14 amino acids. The J segment lost 6 bases and the V segment lost 1 base, leaving 3 bases of the junction unmatched. CDR3 DNA sequence: TGTGCCAGCAGCTTAGTGTGGGACAGGGGCGAGCAGTACTTC. Its translation: CASSLVWDRGEQYF.

V gene TRBV28 combines with J gene TRBJ1-4, with 7 bases that match TRBD1. The trim removed 5 bases at V and 6 bases at J, leaving 3 bases unmatched. There are 13 residues in the CDR3. Germline V lookup: CDR1 MDHEN, CDR2 SYDVKM. As DNA, the CDR3 is TGTGCCAGCAGTGGACAGGTTTATGAAAAACTGTTTTTT. This codes for CASSGQVYEKLFF.

The chain is built from TRBV7-9 and TRBJ2-5, with D possibly being TRBD1 (5 bases). The CDR3 has 14 residues. The germline gives CDR1 SEHNR, CDR2 FQNEAQ (reference sequence). V dropped 5 bases and J dropped 7 bases, with 17 bases sitting between them. The CDR3 loop reads CASSMTTGTATQYF. CDR3 sequence (DNA): TGTGCCAGCAGCATGACAACAGGAACGGCGACCCAGTACTTC.

V gene TRBV28 combines with J gene TRBJ1-2; the D gene is possibly TRBD1 (6 bases). Germline values: CDR1 MDHEN, CDR2 SYDVKM. With 6 bases removed from V and 1 base from J, the gap between germline ends came to 9 bases. This CDR3 region has 13 residues. This CDR3 reads CASSQDSNYGYTF. CDR3 DNA: TGTGCCAGCAGCCAGGACAGTAACTATGGCTACACCTTC.

The genes are TRBV18 and TRBJ1-6; TRBD1 is a possible D gene (6 bases). The germline V and J ends were trimmed by 2 bases and 3 bases, with 8 bases remaining between them. Germline V gene sequence: CDR1 KGHSH, CDR2 LQKENI. The CDR3 has 15 amino acids. CDR3: CASSPRDNYNSPLHF. CDR3 nucleotide sequence: TGTGCCAGCTCACCAAGGGACAACTATAATTCACCCCTCCACTTT.

The table lists this clone with a few counts. The rearrangement joins TRBV14 to TRBJ1-3; D remains unclear. Germline values: CDR1 SGHDN, CDR2 FVKESK. Trimming left V 5 bases short and J 0 bases short, with 17 bases between. This CDR3 is 17 amino acids long. The CDR3 loop reads CASSKRENSVSGNTIYF. For the CDR3, the DNA is TGTGCCAGCAGCAAGAGGGAGAACAGCGTCTCTGGAAACACCATATATTTT.

V is TRBV5-6 and J is TRBJ1-2, with D unresolved. CDR3 length: 13 residues. CDR1 is SGHDT, CDR2 YYEEEE, per germline. Trimming left V 7 bases short and J 5 bases short, with 15 bases between. This CDR3 is CASSLTELYGYTF. CDR3 in DNA: TGTGCCAGCTCCCTTACAGAGCTTTATGGCTACACCTTC. The variable domain in full, with the rest retrieved from reference TRBV5-6 and TRBJ1-2, is DAGVTQSPTHLIKTRGQQVTLRCSPKSGHDTVSWYQQALGQGPQFIFQYYEEEERQRGNFPDRFSGHQFPNYSSELNVNALLLGDSALYLCASSLTELYGYTFGSGTRLTVV.

This chain joins TRBV19 and TRBJ1-4, with 7 bases matching TRBD1. This CDR3 contains 14 residues. The germline CDR1 and CDR2 sequences are LNHDA and SQIVND (reference sequence). With 6 bases clipped from V and 7 bases from J, the junction kept 8 bases outside the gene matches. The DNA of the CDR3 is TGTGCCAGTAGCCCGACAGGGATAGGTGAAAAACTGTTTTTT. Its protein product is CASSPTGIGEKLFF. The full variable domain, completed using reference TRBV19 and TRBJ1-4, is DGGITQSPKYLFRKEGQNVTLSCEQNLNHDAMYWYRQDPGQGLRLIYYSQIVNDFQKGDIAEGYSVSREKKESFPLTVTSAQKNPTAFYLCASSPTGIGEKLFFGSGTQLSVL.

This chain connects TRBV16 to TRBJ2-7; tentative D call: TRBD1 (5 bases). V lost 0 bases and J lost 2, with 11 bases in between. Looked up from germline, CDR1 is KGHSY and CDR2 is FQNENV. This CDR3 is 15 amino acids long. Here the CDR3 DNA reads TGTGCCAGCAGCCAATCCACCGACAGTACCTACGAGCAGTACTTC. It translates to CASSQSTDSTYEQYF.

The V gene is TRBV7-9, the J gene TRBJ2-5; 8 positions agree with TRBD1. Trimming removed 5 bases from V and 5 bases from J; junction bases left unmatched: 7. The CDR3 runs to 14 residues. The germline V gene has CDR1 SEHNR and CDR2 FQNEAQ (reference sequence). The CDR3, as DNA: TGTGCCAGCAGCCACGGACAGGGAAGGGAGACCCAGTACTTC. Protein: CASSHGQGRETQYF. The variable domain in full, completed from reference TRBV7-9 and TRBJ2-5, reads DTGVSQNPRHKITKRGQNVTFRCDPISEHNRLYWYRQTLGQGPEFLTYFQNEAQLEKSRLLSDRFSAERPKGSFSTLEIQRTEQGDSAMYLCASSHGQGRETQYFGPGTRLLVL.

The genes are TRBV7-6 and TRBJ2-3; 8 bases map to TRBD2. The J segment lost 4 bases and the V segment lost 6 bases, leaving 9 bases of the junction unmatched. CDR1 is SGHVS and CDR2 is FNYEAQ in the germline V gene. This CDR3 has 15 amino acids. The CDR3: CASSSYGGGPDTQYF. CDR3 coding DNA: TGTGCCAGCAGTTCCTACGGCGGGGGGCCAGATACGCAGTATTTT.

This rearrangement joins TRBV4-1 to TRBJ2-5; D perhaps matches TRBD2 (6 bases). The V gene's germline CDR1 is MGHRA and CDR2 YSYEKL. Deletions cut 0 bases from V and 4 bases from J, with 18 bases between. The CDR3 length is 17 residues. The CDR3 sequence is CASSQELGGSGRETQYF. CDR3 sequence (DNA): TGCGCCAGCAGCCAAGAATTGGGGGGATCAGGGAGAGAGACCCAGTACTTC.

V is TRBV6-5 and J is TRBJ1-1; 8 bases match TRBD1. The CDR3 runs to 15 residues. The V segment lost 7 bases and the J segment 1 base; nucleotides outside the gene matches: 8. The germline CDR1 and CDR2 sequences are MNHEY and SVGAGI. This CDR3 is CASIRTGPGNTEAFF. In nucleotides, the CDR3 is TGTGCCAGCATTAGGACAGGGCCTGGGAACACTGAAGCTTTCTTT.